This entry describes one T cell receptor beta chain. CDR1 and CDR2 (germline): SGHRS, YFSETQ. The CDR3 has 16 residues. Trimming shortened V by 4 bases and J by 1 base, and 12 bases separated the two germline ends. This sample was included in a study of blood T cell repertoires in COVID-19. Study information: T cells, B-cell-depleted T cells, or PBMCs supplied cDNA or gDNA.

The protocol was immunoSEQ multiplex PCR, while the TCRdb copy is restricted to in-frame clones and leaves out a portion. The table has 130,000 to 150,000 clones, less than 90% seen once; the top ten hold about 38%. What was sequenced was peripheral blood. This chain joins TRBV5-1 and TRBJ2-6; D gene unclear. This receptor was taken from a human donor in a cohort sampled during active COVID-19. The CDR3 reads CASSMVGISGANVLTF. As DNA, the CDR3 is TGCGCCAGCAGCATGGTCGGTATATCTGGGGCCAACGTCCTGACTTTC.